This T cell receptor (beta chain) was observed in a study of Graves' ophthalmopathy and Graves' hyperthyroidism. Clinical symptoms, serum thyroxine, TRAb, thyroid ultrasound and orbital computed tomography were relied on for diagnosis. This CDR3 is 13 amino acids long. V gave up 4 bases and J gave up 3 bases, with 7 bases separating them. The V gene's germline CDR1 is WNHNN and CDR2 SYGVQD (reference sequence). The authors amplified TCR beta CDR3 regions, and they did so from RNA transcripts for repertoire sequencing. First-round RT-PCR with HTBI primers preceded a second-round multiplex PCR. One entry per CDR3 protein results from TCRdb running MiXCR on the multiplex PCR reads. Among 1 million to 1.3 million distinct CDR3 sequences, roughly 35% were seen once, and the ten largest hold 11%.

This TCR came from an adult man with Graves' hyperthyroidism. The J gene is TRBJ2-1, the V gene TRBV10-1; tentatively, D is TRBD1 (5 bases). The specimen sequenced was peripheral blood or thyroid tissue (not recorded which). The CDR3 nucleotides are TGCGCCAGCAGTGCGCAGGGCTACAATGAGCAGTTCTTC. This gives the protein CASSAQGYNEQFF.